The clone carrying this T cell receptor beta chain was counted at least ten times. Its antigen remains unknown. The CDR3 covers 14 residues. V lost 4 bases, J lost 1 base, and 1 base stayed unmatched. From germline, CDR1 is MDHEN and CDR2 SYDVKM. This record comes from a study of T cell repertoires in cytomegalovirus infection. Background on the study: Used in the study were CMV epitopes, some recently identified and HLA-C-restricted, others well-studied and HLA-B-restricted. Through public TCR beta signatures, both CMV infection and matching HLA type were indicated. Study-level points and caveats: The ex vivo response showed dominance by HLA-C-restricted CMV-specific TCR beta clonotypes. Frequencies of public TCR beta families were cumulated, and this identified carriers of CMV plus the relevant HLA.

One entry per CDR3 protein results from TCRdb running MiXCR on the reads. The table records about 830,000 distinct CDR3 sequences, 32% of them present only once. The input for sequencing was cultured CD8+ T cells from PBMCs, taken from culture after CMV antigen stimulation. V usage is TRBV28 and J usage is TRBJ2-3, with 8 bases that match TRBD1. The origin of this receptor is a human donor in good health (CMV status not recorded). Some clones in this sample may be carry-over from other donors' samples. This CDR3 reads CASSSDRGTDTQYF. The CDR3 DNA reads TGTGCCAGCAGTTCGGACAGGGGCACAGATACGCAGTATTTT.